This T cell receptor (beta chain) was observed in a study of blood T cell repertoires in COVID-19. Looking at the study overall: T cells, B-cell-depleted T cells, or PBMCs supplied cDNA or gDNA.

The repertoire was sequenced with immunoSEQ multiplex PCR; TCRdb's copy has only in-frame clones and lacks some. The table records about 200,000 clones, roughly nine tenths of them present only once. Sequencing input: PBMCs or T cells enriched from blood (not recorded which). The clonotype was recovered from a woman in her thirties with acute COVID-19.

The CDR3 sequence: CATAGGLTGNTIYF. The CDR3, as DNA: TGTGCCACCGCAGGGGGGCTAACTGGAAACACCATATATTTT. The chain joins TRBV19 to TRBJ1-3; the match to TRBD1 covers 7 bases. Germline V gives CDR1 LNHDA, CDR2 SQIVND (reference sequence). The CDR3 has 14 amino acids. Unmatched junction bases numbered 8, after V lost 10 bases and J lost 2 bases.